This TCR beta chain was sequenced in a study of tumor-infiltrating lymphocytes in localized non-small cell lung cancer. The overall study: Resected tumor was paired with non-adjacent uninvolved lung from the same patient.

Overall study findings and caveats: T-cell fraction did not differ between immunotypes IM1 and IM2. Different pieces of the same tissue went to different assays, confounding technical variation with intratumor heterogeneity. Higher tumor T cell infiltration than in uninvolved lung was supported by TCRbeta sequencing.

Assay: immunoSEQ multiplex PCR; the TCRdb copy retains only in-frame clones and omits some. Of 6,500 to 7,000 clones listed, approximately 74% are singletons. The CDR3 sequence is 15 residues long. Per germline, CDR1 MNHNY and CDR2 SVGAGI (reference sequence). V gave up 2 bases and J gave up 3 bases, with 10 bases separating them. With regard to this clone: The antigen is unknown.

The chain links TRBV6-6 to TRBJ1-4, with unresolved D. The receptor was derived from a human donor with non-small cell lung cancer. Material: lung tumor tissue. The CDR3, as DNA: TGTGCCAGCAGTTACGGCGGGAGAGCTAATGAAAAACTGTTTTTT. It yields the protein CASSYGGRANEKLFF.